This entry lists 20 T cell receptor beta chains sequenced from one sample in a study of shared clonotypes between healthy human individuals. The assay was immunoSEQ multiplex PCR, and TCRdb's table has in-frame clones only and misses some. The repertoire consists of approximately 1.9 million clones, with roughly 93% occurring once and the leading ten covering approximately 1.7%. Terminally differentiated effector memory CD45RA+ cells were excluded by CCR7 positive selection of CD45RO-negative cells. The sample was naive CD8+ T cells from PBMCs. The receptor set was obtained from a man aged 18 to 30 in good health. Some clones in this sample may be carry-over from other donors' samples.

The V and J genes are TRBV10-3 and TRBJ2-7, with TRBD1 as a possible D gene (5 bases). Looked up from germline, CDR1 is ENHRY and CDR2 is SYGVKD. The CDR3 has 16 amino acids. The V and J ends lost 2 bases and 2 bases respectively, with 16 bases between them. Here the CDR3 DNA reads TGTGCCATCAGTGAGCATAAGGGTCAGGGCACCTACGAGCAGTACTTC. Amino acid sequence: CAISEHKGQGTYEQYF.

The chain uses TRBV6-5 and TRBJ2-1; possible D gene TRBD1, 6 bases. Germline V gene sequence: CDR1 MNHEY, CDR2 SVGAGI. The V end lost 8 bases, the J end lost 6 bases, and 20 bases lay between the germline ends. This CDR3 contains 15 residues. CDR3 nucleotide sequence: TGTGCCAGCGGGCTACCCCAGGGGCGGCCCAATGAGCAGTTCTTC. The encoded protein is CASGLPQGRPNEQFF.

J is TRBJ1-1 and V is TRBV2, with a possible D match to TRBD1 (6 bases). Germline-derived CDR1 and CDR2 are SNHLY and FYNNEI. V lost 3 bases and J lost 4, with 12 bases in between. The CDR3 is made up of 14 amino acids. CDR3 DNA: TGTGCCAGCAGTGACCCGGACAGCCCCACTGAAGCTTTCTTT. Its translation: CASSDPDSPTEAFF.

The chain links TRBV5-4 to TRBJ1-1, with D uncertain. CDR1 is SGHNT, CDR2 YYREEE, per germline (reference sequence). V dropped 1 base and J dropped 3 bases, with 10 bases sitting between them. The CDR3 has 14 amino acids. The CDR3: CASSLFFEDTEAFF. The CDR3 DNA sequence: TGTGCCAGCAGCTTGTTCTTCGAGGACACTGAAGCTTTCTTT.

Worth noting for this clone: This sample includes further DNA sequences coding for the same CDR3. The chain links TRBV7-9 to TRBJ1-2; D remains ambiguous. The ends were cut back, 1 base at V and 5 bases at J, with 2 bases in the middle. This CDR3 region has 11 residues. CDR1 is SEHNR, CDR2 FQNEAQ, per germline (reference sequence). CDR3 in DNA: TGTGCCAGCAGCTTAGATTATGGCTACACCTTC. Translating gives CASSLDYGYTF. Full variable domain (rest looked up from reference TRBV7-9 and TRBJ1-2): DTGVSQNPRHKITKRGQNVTFRCDPISEHNRLYWYRQTLGQGPEFLTYFQNEAQLEKSRLLSDRFSAERPKGSFSTLEIQRTEQGDSAMYLCASSLDYGYTFGSGTRLTVV.

This clone was detected only once. This specimen includes other DNA sequences encoding the same CDR3. The J gene is TRBJ2-7, the V gene TRBV5-4; TRBD1 aligns across 8 bases. Germline loops: CDR1 SGHNT, CDR2 YYREEE (reference sequence). This CDR3 region has 14 residues. The V gene end was trimmed by 4 bases and the J gene end by 1 base; junction bases not matched to a gene: 4. CDR3 in DNA: TGTGCCAGCAGCCTCGACAGGGGATCCTACGAGCAGTACTTC. This sequence encodes CASSLDRGSYEQYF.

The J gene is TRBJ2-7, the V gene TRBV6-6; TRBD2 might be the D (5 bases). V was clipped by 5 bases and J by 0 bases, with 17 bases between them. The length of the CDR3 is 16 residues. Looked up from germline, CDR1 is MNHNY and CDR2 is SVGAGI (reference sequence). The CDR3 DNA sequence: TGTGCCAGCAGTCTTTGGAGGAATCCTCACTCCTACGAGCAGTACTTC. Amino acids: CASSLWRNPHSYEQYF.

J is TRBJ2-7 and V is TRBV4-2; 8 bases fit TRBD2. This CDR3 is 13 amino acids long. Looked up from germline, CDR1 is LGHNA and CDR2 is YNFKEQ. Trimming at V came to 2 bases and at J to 3 bases, leaving 0 bases not matched to a gene. Here the CDR3 DNA reads TGTGCCAGCAGCCAAAGCGGGAGCTACGAGCAGTACTTC. Translated: CASSQSGSYEQYF.

The chain combines TRBV11-2 with TRBJ2-5; 8 positions agree with TRBD1. The CDR3 extends over 16 amino acids. V dropped 4 bases and J dropped 5; count of bases not matched to a gene: 12. CDR1 is SGHAT, CDR2 FQNNGV, per germline. CDR3 DNA: TGTGCCAGCAGCTACGCTGTTACAGGGGGTGGTGAGACCCAGTACTTC. Its translation: CASSYAVTGGGETQYF.

In its sample, this clone was seen once. The J gene is TRBJ2-1, the V gene TRBV15, with unresolved D. Trimming removed 0 bases from V and 8 bases from J, with 5 bases in between. The length of the CDR3 is 12 residues. CDR1 LNHNV and CDR2 YYDKDF come from the germline V gene (reference sequence). The CDR3 reads CATSREGYEQFF. The CDR3 coding sequence is TGTGCCACCAGCAGAGAAGGTTATGAGCAGTTCTTC.

The CDR3 here is CASTPGLAGAETQYF. In DNA, the CDR3 is TGTGCCAGCACTCCGGGACTAGCGGGAGCGGAGACCCAGTACTTC. This chain uses TRBV28 with TRBJ2-5; 14 bases are shared with TRBD2. In germline, CDR1 is MDHEN, CDR2 SYDVKM. The V and J ends lost 7 bases and 5 bases, in that order; junction bases with no gene match: 6. This CDR3 has 15 amino acids. Complete variable domain (other parts from reference TRBV28 and TRBJ2-5): DVKVTQSSRYLVKRTGEKVFLECVQDMDHENMFWYRQDPGLGLRLIYFSYDVKMKEKGDIPEGYSVSREKKERFSLILESASTNQTSMYLCASTPGLAGAETQYFGPGTRLLVL.

Comment on this clone: Other DNA variants within this sample encode the same CDR3. The chain carries TRBV15 and TRBJ2-7; D is ambiguous. Germline values: CDR1 LNHNV, CDR2 YYDKDF (reference sequence). Between the trimmed V and J ends, which lost 1 base and 3 bases, there was a span of 4 bases. The CDR3 loop spans 12 amino acids. As DNA, the CDR3 is TGTGCCACCAGCAGAGGAGACTACGAGCAGTACTTC. Its translation: CATSRGDYEQYF.

The CDR3 spells CASSEGPSGIPEQYF. The CDR3 DNA follows: TGTGCCAGCAGCGAAGGTCCTAGCGGGATTCCCGAGCAGTACTTC. The V gene is TRBV27, the J gene TRBJ2-7; the match to TRBD2 covers 9 bases. Germline V CDR1 and CDR2: MNHEY, SMNVEV (reference sequence). J lost 6 bases, V lost 6 bases, and 12 bases had no gene match. This CDR3 has 15 amino acids.

The V call is TRBV27, the J call TRBJ2-1; D is possibly TRBD1 (6 bases). The CDR3 is made up of 14 amino acids. Germline V lookup: CDR1 MNHEY, CDR2 SMNVEV (reference sequence). V lost 6 bases to trimming and J lost 8 bases, with 17 bases between them. CDR3 loop: CASRVLQGSDEQFF. The DNA for the CDR3 is TGTGCCAGCAGAGTGTTACAGGGCTCAGATGAGCAGTTCTTC.

This clone appeared a single time. This same CDR3 is encoded by further DNA sequences in the sample. This chain joins TRBV11-2 and TRBJ2-5, with 7 positions matching TRBD1. CDR1 and CDR2 (germline): SGHAT, FQNNGV. CDR3 length: 14 amino acids. V shed 4 bases and J 2 bases; nucleotides not matched to a gene: 4. The CDR3 sequence is CASSSRTGQETQYF. CDR3 DNA: TGTGCCAGCAGCTCTCGGACAGGACAAGAGACCCAGTACTTC.

With respect to this clone: This CDR3 is also generated by other DNA sequences in the sample. The rearrangement uses TRBV9 and TRBJ2-5; possible D gene TRBD2, 5 bases. V lost 0 bases and J 1 base, leaving 10 bases between the germline ends. Germline CDR1 is SGDLS and CDR2 is YYNGEE. The CDR3 is made up of 15 amino acids. In DNA form, the CDR3 reads TGTGCCAGCAGCGTAGGAGGTGGGAGCCAAGAGACCCAGTACTTC. Amino acids: CASSVGGGSQETQYF.

The V and J genes are TRBV4-1 and TRBJ2-7; D possibly corresponds to TRBD2 (5 bases). The V end was cut by 8 bases, the J end by 0 bases, with 14 bases between. The length of the CDR3 is 14 residues. Germline values: CDR1 MGHRA, CDR2 YSYEKL. The CDR3 protein is CASRRLLDSYEQYF. In DNA form, the CDR3 reads TGCGCCAGCCGCAGACTACTAGACTCCTACGAGCAGTACTTC.

The chain joins TRBV14 to TRBJ2-2; 7 nucleotides line up with TRBD2. Losses at the gene ends were 2 bases for V and 2 bases for J; bases not matched to a gene: 11. CDR1 and CDR2 from the germline V gene are SGHDN and FVKESK. The CDR3 contains 18 residues. CDR3 coding DNA: TGTGCCAGCAGCCAATCGGGGCTAGCGGTAATTAACACCGGGGAGCTGTTTTTT. Protein sequence: CASSQSGLAVINTGELFF.

For this clone: At the DNA level, this CDR3 is encoded by other sequences in the same sample as well. The chain employs TRBV9 and TRBJ2-5; D is perhaps TRBD2 (5 bases). V lost 0 bases and J lost 5, with 8 bases in between. Germline CDR1 reads SGDLS; CDR2 reads YYNGEE. CDR3 length: 13 residues. Here the CDR3 DNA reads TGTGCCAGCAGCGTAGGTGGGGAGGAGACCCAGTACTTC. Translating it yields CASSVGGEETQYF.

The rearrangement links TRBV27 to TRBJ2-2, with D perhaps TRBD1 (6 bases). The CDR3 has 16 amino acids. Germline lookup yields CDR1 MNHEY and CDR2 SMNVEV (reference sequence). V was clipped by 0 bases and J by 7 bases, with 15 bases between them. DNA for the CDR3: TGTGCCAGCAGTTTATCGGCAGGGGAGCTTGTCGGGGAGCTGTTTTTT. Protein product: CASSLSAGELVGELFF.